These T cell receptor beta chains were read from a single sample in a study of blood T cell repertoires in COVID-19. Assay: immunoSEQ multiplex PCR; the TCRdb copy retains only in-frame clones and omits some. The sample has approximately 300,000 clones, around 84% seen once. The sequenced material came from PBMCs or T cells enriched from blood (not recorded which). These receptors were collected from a woman in her twenties or thirties who had been exposed to COVID-19. Each CDR3 is given with its conserved first and last residue. Fields, in order: CDR3 protein, CDR3 DNA, V gene, J gene, clone size, CDR3 length, D gene. D genes are given only for firm matches. Part of the rows lack a size; the others show once, few, many or a class for expanded clones.

CDR3: CASSDGAGQETQYF
DNA: TGTGCCAGTTCGGACGGGGCGGGACAAGAGACCCAGTACTTC
V: TRBV28
J: TRBJ2-5
size: -
length: 14
D: -

CDR3: CASRDLVTGISPLHF
DNA: TGTGCCAGCAGAGACTTAGTGACAGGCATTTCACCCCTCCACTTT
V: TRBV5-8
J: TRBJ1-6
size: -
length: 15
D: -

CDR3: CASSLRQGASGELFF
DNA: TGCGCCAGCAGCTTAAGGCAGGGGGCGTCCGGGGAGCTGTTTTTT
V: TRBV5-1
J: TRBJ2-2
size: -
length: 15
D: TRBD1

CDR3: CASSYGQHYEQYF
DNA: TGTGCCAGCAGTTACGGGCAGCACTACGAGCAGTACTTC
V: TRBV6-5
J: TRBJ2-7
size: -
length: 13
D: -

CDR3: CASSLDSLNTEAFF
DNA: TGTGCCAGCAGTCTGGACTCCCTTAACACTGAAGCTTTCTTT
V: TRBV2
J: TRBJ1-1
size: -
length: 14
D: -

CDR3: CASRGRAKNIQYF
DNA: TGTGCCAGTCGCGGGAGAGCCAAAAACATTCAGTACTTC
V: TRBV19
J: TRBJ2-4
size: -
length: 13
D: TRBD2

CDR3: CASSYSGGARTGELFF
DNA: TGTGCCAGCAGTTACTCAGGGGGCGCGAGGACCGGGGAGCTGTTTTTT
V: TRBV6-5
J: TRBJ2-2
size: -
length: 16
D: TRBD1

CDR3: CASSDGRDTSHTEAFF
DNA: TGTGCCAGCAGCGACGGACGGGACACTTCACACACTGAAGCTTTCTTT
V: TRBV9
J: TRBJ1-1
size: -
length: 16
D: -

CDR3: CASSPRGLTKNIQYF
DNA: TGTGCCAGCTCACCAAGGGGTTTGACCAAAAACATTCAGTACTTC
V: TRBV18
J: TRBJ2-4
size: -
length: 15
D: -

CDR3: CASSENGGTGFSSTF
DNA: TGTGCCAGCAGTGAAAATGGTGGGACAGGGTTTTCGTCCACCTTC
V: TRBV2
J: TRBJ1-2
size: -
length: 15
D: TRBD1

CDR3: CASSFSGGATQYF
DNA: TGCGCCAGCAGCTTTAGCGGGGGGGCAACGCAGTATTTT
V: TRBV5-1
J: TRBJ2-3
size: -
length: 13
D: TRBD2

CDR3: CASSGQAGDEQYF
DNA: TGTGCCAGCTCGGGCCAAGCAGGGGACGAGCAGTACTTC
V: TRBV18
J: TRBJ2-7
size: -
length: 13
D: -

CDR3: CAWSHGQGPQETQYF
DNA: TGTGCCTGGAGTCACGGACAGGGGCCCCAAGAGACCCAGTACTTC
V: TRBV30
J: TRBJ2-5
size: once
length: 15
D: TRBD1

CDR3: CAWATYSGGYNEQFF
DNA: TGTGCCTGGGCGACGTATAGCGGGGGTTACAATGAGCAGTTCTTC
V: TRBV30
J: TRBJ2-1
size: -
length: 15
D: TRBD2

CDR3: CASSILGPGGGGTEAFF
DNA: TGTGCCAGCAGCATCTTGGGGCCGGGGGGAGGAGGAACTGAAGCTTTCTTT
V: TRBV7-8
J: TRBJ1-1
size: -
length: 17
D: -

CDR3: CASSLDRRAKNIQYF
DNA: TGTGCCAGCAGCTTGGACAGAAGGGCCAAAAACATTCAGTACTTC
V: TRBV5-6
J: TRBJ2-4
size: -
length: 15
D: -